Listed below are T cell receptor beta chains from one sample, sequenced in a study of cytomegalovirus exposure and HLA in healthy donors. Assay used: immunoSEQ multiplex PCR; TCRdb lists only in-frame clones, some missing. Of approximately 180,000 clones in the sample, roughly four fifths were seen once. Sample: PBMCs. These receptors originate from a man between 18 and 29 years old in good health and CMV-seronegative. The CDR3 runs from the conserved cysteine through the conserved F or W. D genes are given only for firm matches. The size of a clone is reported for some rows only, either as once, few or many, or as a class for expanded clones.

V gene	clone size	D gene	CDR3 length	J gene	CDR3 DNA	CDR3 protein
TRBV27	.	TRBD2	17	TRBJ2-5	TGTGCCAGCAGTTCTACGCGATTAGCGGGATCCCAAGAGACCCAGTACTTC	CASSSTRLAGSQETQYF
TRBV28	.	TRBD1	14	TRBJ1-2	TGTGCCAGCAGTTTAAGGGACAGGGGTGGAGGCTACACCTTC	CASSLRDRGGGYTF
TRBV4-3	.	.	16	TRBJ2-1	TGCGCCAGCAGCCAAGATGGACTCCGGCCCTACAATGAGCAGTTCTTC	CASSQDGLRPYNEQFF
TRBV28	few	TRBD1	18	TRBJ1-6	TGTGCCAGCAGTTTGCCACAGGGGGCCGATGTCTATAATTCACCCCTCCACTTT	CASSLPQGADVYNSPLHF
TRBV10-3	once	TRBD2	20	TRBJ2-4	TGTGCCATCAGTGAGTCCCTGCCGGGACTAGCGGGAGGTCCGCGGGACATTCAGTACTTC	CAISESLPGLAGGPRDIQYF
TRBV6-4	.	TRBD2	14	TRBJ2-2	TGTGCCAGCAAAGCGGGGCCCTACACCGGGGAGCTGTTTTTT	CASKAGPYTGELFF
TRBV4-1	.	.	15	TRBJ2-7	TGCGCCAGCAGCCAAGATATAGGACAGTTCCTCGAGCAGTACTTC	CASSQDIGQFLEQYF
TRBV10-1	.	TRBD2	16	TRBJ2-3	TGCGCCAGCAGTCAGGGACTAGCGGCGGGGGGAGATACGCAGTATTTT	CASSQGLAAGGDTQYF
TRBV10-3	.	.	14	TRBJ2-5	TGTGCCATCAGTGAAGGGCGGGTGCAAGAGACCCAGTACTTC	CAISEGRVQETQYF
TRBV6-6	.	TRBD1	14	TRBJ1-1	TGTGCCAGCAGTTTACAGGGGGCAATGACTGAAGCTTTCTTT	CASSLQGAMTEAFF
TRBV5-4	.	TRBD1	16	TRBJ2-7	TGTGCCAGCAGCTTGGCACCGACAGGGTTGGGGCGAGAGCAGTACTTC	CASSLAPTGLGREQYF
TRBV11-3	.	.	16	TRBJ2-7	TGTGCCAGCAGCTTAGGCGGACTCCTCCGTTCATACGAGCAGTACTTC	CASSLGGLLRSYEQYF
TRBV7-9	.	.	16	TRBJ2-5	TGTGCCAGCAGCTTAGTAGGGGGTCCCGCCCGGAATTTCCAGTACTTC	CASSLVGGPARNFQYF
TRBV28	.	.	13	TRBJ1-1	TGTGCCAGCAGTTTATCAGGGAACACTGAAGCTTTCTTT	CASSLSGNTEAFF
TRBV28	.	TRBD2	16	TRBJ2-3	TGTGCCAGTCAAAACCCACTAGCGGGGGACACAGATACGCAGTATTTT	CASQNPLAGDTDTQYF
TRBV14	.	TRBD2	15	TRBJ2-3	TGTGCCAGCAGCCAACCTAGCGGAATCACAGATACGCAGTATTTT	CASSQPSGITDTQYF
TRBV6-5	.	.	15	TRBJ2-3	TGTGCCAGCAGTTATAGGGGACTTGTAACAGATACGCAGTATTTT	CASSYRGLVTDTQYF
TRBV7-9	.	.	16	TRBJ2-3	TGTGCCAGCAGCCCATTACTCAGGGAAGGAATGGATACGCAGTATTTT	CASSPLLREGMDTQYF
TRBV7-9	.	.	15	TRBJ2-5	TGTGCCAGCAGCTTATGGAGGGGAGCACAAGAGACCCAGTACTTC	CASSLWRGAQETQYF
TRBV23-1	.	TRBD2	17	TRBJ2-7	TGCGCCAGCAGTCAAGGGACTAGCGGTCTCAGCTCCTACGAGCAGTACTTC	CASSQGTSGLSSYEQYF
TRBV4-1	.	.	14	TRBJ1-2	TGCGCCAGCAGCCAAGATAGAACAGGCTATGGCTACACCTTC	CASSQDRTGYGYTF
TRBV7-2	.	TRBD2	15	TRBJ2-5	TGTGCCAGCAGCTGGGCAGGACTAGACCAAGAGACCCAGTACTTC	CASSWAGLDQETQYF
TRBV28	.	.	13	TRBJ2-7	TGTGCCAGCAGTTTAAGACTCCTTCACGAGCAGTACTTC	CASSLRLLHEQYF
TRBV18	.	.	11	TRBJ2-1	TGTGCCAGCTCACCGCAGAATGAGCAGTTCTTC	CASSPQNEQFF
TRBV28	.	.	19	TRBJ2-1	TGTGCCAGCAGAACGCTAGCGAGAGATACTTCAAGCTCCTACAATGAGCAGTTCTTC	CASRTLARDTSSSYNEQFF
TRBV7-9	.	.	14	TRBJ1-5	TGTGCCAGCAGCTCTGGACAGTTTGTACAGCCCCAGCATTTT	CASSSGQFVQPQHF
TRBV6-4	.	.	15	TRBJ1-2	TGTGCCAGCACCGTAAGCGCGACAGCTAACTATGGCTACACCTTC	CASTVSATANYGYTF
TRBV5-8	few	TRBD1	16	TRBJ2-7	TGTGCCAGCAGCCGACAGGGGAAAGGGGCATTCTCCGAGCAGTACTTC	CASSRQGKGAFSEQYF
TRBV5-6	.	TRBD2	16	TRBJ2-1	TGTGCCAGCAGCTTGGGTCTAGCGGGAGTTGGGAATGAGCAGTTCTTC	CASSLGLAGVGNEQFF